This entry concerns a single TCR beta chain. Its target is unknown. Looked up from germline, CDR1 is LNHDA and CDR2 is SQIVND (reference sequence). The CDR3 length is 17 residues. Germline trimming cut 5 bases from V and 0 bases from J; bases unmatched to any gene: 8. The data are from a study of cytomegalovirus exposure and HLA in healthy donors. Notes on the study in general: Trimming of TCR beta V- and J-genes showed a link, identified in a later analysis, to a missense DCLRE1C variant. Because they were indistinguishable, some V segments, including TRBV6-2 and TRBV6-3, were excluded. Serostatus for CMV was the only available immune exposure information.

PCR amplification relied on 60 Vbeta primers (plus 13 Jbeta primers). Here immunoSEQ multiplex PCR was the method, and the copy in TCRdb shows in-frame clones only, minus some. The table records under 150,000 clones, roughly 80% of them present only once. The clonotype was recovered from a man younger than 40 in good health and CMV-seronegative. The sequenced sample consisted of PBMCs. The chain is built from TRBV19 and TRBJ2-1, with TRBD2 matching over 9 bases. The DNA for the CDR3 is TGTGCCAGTAGTTACGCGGCGGGAGGGCGCTCCTACAATGAGCAGTTCTTC. This translates into CASSYAAGGRSYNEQFF.